Following are 23 T cell receptor beta chains from one sample sequenced in a study of T-cell reconstitution after alpha-beta-depleted transplantation in children. Molecular barcoding with unique molecular identifiers was used for the TCRbeta library. TCRdb reprocessed the PCR reads via MiXCR and lists one record per CDR3 protein. Of about 15,000 distinct CDR3 sequences detected, approximately 5.3% appear once; the ten largest clones hold about 7%. The material was PBMCs, obtained before TCRalphabeta/CD19-depleted stem cell transplant. The receptor set was obtained from a boy aged 5-17 years with acute lymphoblastic leukemia, due to receive a stem cell transplant.

This clonotype was seen ten or more times. This chain joins TRBV7-2 and TRBJ1-5; TRBD1 might be the D (5 bases). This CDR3 comprises 17 residues. Trimming took 5 bases from V and 6 from J, leaving 23 bases between them. Germline V lookup: CDR1 SGHTA, CDR2 FQGNSA. The chain's CDR3 is CASSLNSGLQRGQPQHF. The CDR3 DNA follows: TGTGCCAGCAGCCTAAACTCGGGACTCCAGCGGGGTCAGCCCCAGCATTTT.

The J gene is TRBJ2-7, the V gene TRBV5-6; 9 bases match TRBD1. CDR3 length: 14 residues. Germline values: CDR1 SGHDT, CDR2 YYEEEE. V was clipped by 9 bases and J by 2 bases; unmatched bases: 9. The CDR3 spells CAIGPGQGPYEQYF. CDR3 in DNA: TGTGCCATCGGCCCGGGACAGGGTCCCTACGAGCAGTACTTC. Full variable domain (outside the CDR3, taken from reference TRBV5-6 and TRBJ2-7): DAGVTQSPTHLIKTRGQQVTLRCSPKSGHDTVSWYQQALGQGPQFIFQYYEEEERQRGNFPDRFSGHQFPNYSSELNVNALLLGDSALYLCAIGPGQGPYEQYFGPGTRLTVT.

This clonotype has ten or more counts. The rearrangement joins TRBV6-1 to TRBJ1-1; no reliable D call. V was pared by 2 bases and J by 5 bases, with 9 bases between. The CDR3 covers 13 residues. Looked up from germline, CDR1 is MNHNS and CDR2 is SASEGT. Here the CDR3 reads CASSELGFTEAFF. In DNA, the CDR3 is TGTGCCAGCAGTGAATTGGGTTTTACTGAAGCTTTCTTT.

This clonotype has at least ten counts. This rearrangement joins TRBV7-9 to TRBJ2-1, with a tentative D call TRBD2 (5 bases). The CDR3 is made up of 15 amino acids. The germline V gene encodes CDR1 SEHNR and CDR2 FQNEAQ (reference sequence). Between the trimmed V and J ends, which lost 5 bases and 1 base, there was a span of 12 bases. The CDR3 region is CASSSLAKSYNEQFF. The CDR3 DNA sequence: TGTGCCAGCAGCAGTCTAGCCAAGTCCTACAATGAGCAGTTCTTC.

This clonotype came up many times. The V call is TRBV9, the J call TRBJ2-1, with 7 positions matching TRBD1. J gave up 1 base and V 4 bases, and 5 bases lay outside the gene matches. Germline CDR1 and CDR2: SGDLS and YYNGEE. The CDR3 runs to 15 residues. The CDR3 protein is CASSKGTASYNEQFF. CDR3 sequence (DNA): TGTGCCAGCAGCAAAGGGACAGCATCCTACAATGAGCAGTTCTTC. Complete variable domain (other parts from reference TRBV9 and TRBJ2-1): DSGVTQTPKHLITATGQRVTLRCSPRSGDLSVYWYQQSLDQGLQFLIQYYNGEERAKGNILERFSAQQFPDLHSELNLSSLELGDSALYFCASSKGTASYNEQFFGPGTRLTVL.

This clonotype is medium-sized within its sample. V is TRBV7-2 and J is TRBJ2-1; TRBD1 or TRBD2 may be the D gene (6 bases each). Germline V gene sequence: CDR1 SGHTA, CDR2 FQGNSA. Trimming shortened V by 7 bases and J by 3 bases, and 19 bases separated the two germline ends. This CDR3 has 16 amino acids. CDR3 DNA sequence: TGTGCCAGCACCCCCCAGGGGCGGGGAGTCTACAATGAGCAGTTCTTC. It specifies CASTPQGRGVYNEQFF.

This clonotype is medium-sized within its sample. The chain combines TRBV13 with TRBJ2-7, with TRBD1 identical over 8 bases. In germline, CDR1 is PRHDT, CDR2 FYEKMQ (reference sequence). The CDR3 covers 15 residues. The V gene end was trimmed by 1 base and the J gene end by 4 bases; junction bases not matched to a gene: 6. The CDR3 spells CASSLVSGQGYEQYF. DNA for the CDR3: TGTGCCAGCAGCTTAGTAAGTGGACAGGGTTACGAGCAGTACTTC.

This clonotype was recorded many times. This rearrangement joins TRBV4-3 to TRBJ1-2; 8 nucleotides match TRBD1. This CDR3 contains 12 residues. Germline trimming cut 4 bases from V and 7 bases from J; bases unmatched to any gene: 2. Germline V gene sequence: CDR1 LGHNA, CDR2 YSLEER. In DNA, the CDR3 is TGCGCCAGCAGCCTCGGACAGGGTGGCTACACCTTC. Amino acid sequence: CASSLGQGGYTF.

This clonotype appeared many times. The chain uses TRBV5-1 and TRBJ1-6, with 7 bases lining up with TRBD1. Germline V gene data show CDR1 as SGHRS and CDR2 as YFSETQ. The CDR3 consists of 14 residues. V lost 4 bases to trimming and J lost 13 bases; unmatched junction nucleotides: 11. This chain's CDR3 is CASSIGTATDPLHF. CDR3 DNA: TGCGCCAGCAGCATCGGGACAGCTACGGATCCCCTCCACTTT.

At least ten counts were recorded for this clonotype. DNA of the CDR3: TGTGCCACCAGCAGAGTAGGGACAGCGACTTCCTACGAGCAGTACTTC. Protein: CATSRVGTATSYEQYF. The chain uses TRBV15 and TRBJ2-7; 7 nucleotides align to TRBD1. J gave up 1 base and V 1 base, and 7 bases lay outside the gene matches. Germline CDR1 and CDR2: LNHNV and YYDKDF (reference sequence). The CDR3 consists of 16 residues. The full variable domain, with the rest looked up from reference TRBV15 and TRBJ2-7, is DAMVIQNPRYQVTQFGKPVTLSCSQTLNHNVMYWYQQKSSQAPKLLFHYYDKDFNNEADTPDNFQSRRPNTSFCFLDIRSPGLGDTAMYLCATSRVGTATSYEQYFGPGTRLTVT.

This clonotype is medium-sized in the sample. V and J are TRBV15 and TRBJ1-2; tentatively, D is TRBD1 (5 bases). V dropped 2 bases and J dropped 4 bases, with 11 bases sitting between them. CDR1 LNHNV and CDR2 YYDKDF come from the germline V gene (reference sequence). The CDR3 totals 14 residues. CDR3 nucleotide sequence: TGTGCCACCAGCAGATCCGGGACGGGCTATGGCTACACCTTC. Its protein is CATSRSGTGYGYTF.

This clonotype is medium-sized (0.01 to 0.1%) by share. V gene TRBV5-1 combines with J gene TRBJ2-7; 7 bases fit TRBD1. The germline V gene has CDR1 SGHRS and CDR2 YFSETQ. With 1 base clipped from V and 5 bases from J, the junction kept 9 bases outside the gene matches. The length of the CDR3 is 15 residues. CDR3 in DNA: TGCGCCAGCAGCTTGCCGAAGACAGGGAGCGACGAGCAGTACTTC. Protein product: CASSLPKTGSDEQYF.

This clonotype has at least ten counts. The chain combines TRBV7-2 with TRBJ2-1; D is undetermined. V was pared by 2 bases and J by 7 bases, with 6 bases between. The germline CDR1 and CDR2 sequences are SGHTA and FQGNSA. The CDR3 loop spans 12 amino acids. The CDR3 spells CASSLLLNEQFF. DNA for the CDR3: TGTGCCAGCAGCTTACTGCTGAATGAGCAGTTCTTC.

At least ten counts were recorded for this clonotype. The chain is built from TRBV4-3 and TRBJ2-7; 10 bases line up with TRBD2. Germline CDR1 and CDR2: LGHNA and YSLEER. V was pared by 4 bases and J by 4 bases, with 10 bases of the junction left unmatched. This CDR3 region has 16 residues. The CDR3 sequence is CASSLITGTSVYEQYF. The CDR3 nucleotides read TGCGCCAGCAGCCTCATCACCGGGACTAGCGTGTACGAGCAGTACTTC.

This clonotype has a count of ten or more. This rearrangement joins TRBV27 to TRBJ2-7; TRBD1 is a possible D gene (7 bases). V lost 6 bases, J lost 5 bases, and 17 bases lay in between. This CDR3 has 14 amino acids. CDR1 is MNHEY, CDR2 SMNVEV, per germline (reference sequence). The CDR3, as DNA: TGTGCCAGCAGGGGGAGGACAGGATCCCACGAGCAGTACTTC. Protein: CASRGRTGSHEQYF.

This clonotype qualifies as medium-sized. The gene calls are TRBV5-1 and TRBJ1-2, with D unresolved. Germline assignment: CDR1 SGHRS and CDR2 YFSETQ. The CDR3 runs 12 residues. V was trimmed by 0 bases and J by 5 bases, leaving 5 bases between them. The CDR3 region has the DNA TGCGCCAGCAGCTTGGAAGGGTATGGCTACACCTTC. Amino acid sequence: CASSLEGYGYTF.

This clonotype appeared many times. CDR3 DNA sequence: TGTGCCAGCAGCTCCACCGGGTCAACGGGACTCCACAATGAGCAGTTCTTC. Protein sequence: CASSSTGSTGLHNEQFF. The V gene is TRBV5-6, the J gene TRBJ2-1, with D perhaps matching TRBD2 (6 bases). This CDR3 is 17 amino acids long. Trimming cost V 3 bases and J 5 bases, with 21 bases left between them. Germline-derived CDR1 and CDR2 are SGHDT and YYEEEE.

This clonotype was counted at least ten times. The rearrangement joins TRBV11-2 to TRBJ2-1; D perhaps matches TRBD1 (5 bases). The CDR3 extends over 19 amino acids. V was shortened by 4 bases and J by 2 bases, with 24 bases between the two germline ends. From germline, CDR1 is SGHAT and CDR2 FQNNGV. CDR3 sequence (DNA): TGTGCCAGCAGCTCCCTCTACTTGACCCCAGGGTCACCCTACAATGAGCAGTTCTTC. Protein: CASSSLYLTPGSPYNEQFF.

The chain has TRBV27 and TRBJ2-7; possible D gene TRBD1, 5 bases. The CDR3 is made up of 13 amino acids. The germline V gene encodes CDR1 MNHEY and CDR2 SMNVEV (reference sequence). The germline V and J ends were trimmed by 6 bases and 4 bases, with 13 bases remaining between them. DNA of the CDR3: TGTGCCAGCAGCCAGGGCGTTGAGTACGAGCAGTACTTC. Translation: CASSQGVEYEQYF.

In its sample, this clonotype was seen many times. The chain combines TRBV24-1 with TRBJ1-1, with D perhaps matching TRBD1 (6 bases). The germline V and J ends were trimmed by 0 bases and 3 bases, with 19 bases remaining between them. Germline V gene lookup returns CDR1 KGHDR and CDR2 SFDVKD. This CDR3 contains 18 residues. The CDR3 nucleotides are TGTGCCACCAGTGATTTGCGGGGACAAATTCCGGCTCACACTGAAGCTTTCTTT. It yields the protein CATSDLRGQIPAHTEAFF.

This clonotype has ten or more counts. This chain uses TRBV7-8 with TRBJ1-5, with 9 bases fitting TRBD1. J was trimmed by 6 bases and V by 5 bases; bases with no gene match: 8. The CDR3 runs 15 residues. CDR1 SGHVS and CDR2 FQNEAQ come from the germline V gene. The CDR3 bases are TGTGCCAGCAGCCTCACAGGGGGCCTCGGTCAGCCCCAGCATTTT. Translated, it gives CASSLTGGLGQPQHF.

This clonotype has just a few counts. Just one base apart from a much larger clone, this may be a read error. The chain carries TRBV12-3 or TRBV12-4 and TRBJ2-7; 12 bases agree with TRBD2. This CDR3 spans 18 amino acids. CDR3 protein: CTISLNRLAGDAGYEQYF. The CDR3 DNA sequence: TGTACCATCAGTTTAAACCGACTAGCGGGGGACGCCGGATACGAGCAGTACTTC.

This clonotype came up many times. The J gene is TRBJ2-2, the V gene TRBV10-1; TRBD1 matches 8 bases. Germline loops: CDR1 WNHNN, CDR2 SYGVQD (reference sequence). V shed 8 bases, J shed 0 bases, and the junction held 11 bases outside the gene matches. This CDR3 is built from 17 residues. The CDR3 sequence: CASSATGALTNTGELFF. Here the CDR3 DNA reads TGCGCCAGCTCAGCGACAGGGGCCCTGACGAACACCGGGGAGCTGTTTTTT.